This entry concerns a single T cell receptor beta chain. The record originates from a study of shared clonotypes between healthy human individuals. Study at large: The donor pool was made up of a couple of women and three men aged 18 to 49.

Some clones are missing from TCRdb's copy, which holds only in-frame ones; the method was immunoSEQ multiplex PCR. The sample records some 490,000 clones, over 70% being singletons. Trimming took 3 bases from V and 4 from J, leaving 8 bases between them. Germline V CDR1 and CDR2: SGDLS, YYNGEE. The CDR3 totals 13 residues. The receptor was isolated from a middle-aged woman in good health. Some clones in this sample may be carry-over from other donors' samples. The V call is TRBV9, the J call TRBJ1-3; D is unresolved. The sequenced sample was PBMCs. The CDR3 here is CASSELDGNTIYF. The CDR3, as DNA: TGTGCCAGCAGCGAACTGGACGGAAACACCATATATTTT.